What follows are 16 T cell receptor beta chains derived from one specimen sequenced in a study of T cell responses to AZD1222 COVID-19 vaccine. Generated by immunoSEQ multiplex PCR, the TCRdb table keeps only in-frame clones and is missing some. The table has around 60,000 clones, 75% to 95% seen once. Sequenced here: peripheral blood, sampled 28 days after the second dose of the MenACWY control vaccine. These receptors were obtained from an adult who received the MenACWY meningococcal vaccine as a control.

The chain is built from TRBV7-6 and TRBJ2-7; 7 bases agree with TRBD1. Trimming at V came to 5 bases and at J to 4 bases, leaving 11 bases not matched to a gene. This CDR3 has 15 residues. Germline CDR1 is SGHVS and CDR2 is FNYEAQ. The CDR3, as DNA: TGTGCCAGCAGCCAAGGGACAGAGGGCGGGTACGAGCAGTACTTC. Translated, it gives CASSQGTEGGYEQYF.

This clone was observed once. The gene calls are TRBV19 and TRBJ1-1, with unresolved D. Looked up from germline, CDR1 is LNHDA and CDR2 is SQIVND (reference sequence). With 7 bases removed from V and 1 base from J, the gap between germline ends came to 7 bases. The CDR3 runs 12 residues. CDR3 DNA sequence: TGTGCCAGTACGGTGGGGAACACTGAAGCTTTCTTT. Translation: CASTVGNTEAFF.

The V gene is TRBV19, the J gene TRBJ1-5; D is unclear. The length of the CDR3 is 18 residues. Germline CDR1 LNHDA, CDR2 SQIVND (reference sequence). V gave up 0 bases and J gave up 2 bases, with 17 bases separating them. CDR3 sequence reads: CASSIDPKRVSGNQPQHF. The DNA of the CDR3 is TGTGCCAGTAGTATAGATCCGAAGAGGGTTTCGGGCAATCAGCCCCAGCATTTT.

This chain joins TRBV30 and TRBJ1-6, with TRBD1 identical over 7 bases. The CDR3 length is 15 residues. Trimming took 3 bases from V and 10 from J; bases not matched to a gene: 12. CDR1 and CDR2 (germline): GTSNPN, SVGIG (reference sequence). This CDR3 reads CAWRPPGQGDSPLHF. In DNA form, the CDR3 reads TGTGCCTGGAGACCCCCGGGGCAGGGGGACTCACCCCTCCACTTT.

The V gene is TRBV19, the J gene TRBJ2-2, with D perhaps matching TRBD1 or TRBD2 (6 bases each). CDR3 size: 14 residues. Germline V gene lookup returns CDR1 LNHDA and CDR2 SQIVND (reference sequence). V shed 10 bases and J shed 3 bases, with 15 bases lying between them. This CDR3 is CATKGGSDTGELFF. CDR3 bases: TGTGCCACGAAGGGGGGAAGCGACACCGGGGAGCTGTTTTTT.

The sample holds a few counts of this clone. This rearrangement joins TRBV2 to TRBJ2-7; D may be TRBD2 (5 bases). V was cut by 2 bases and J by 0 bases, with 17 bases left in between. The CDR3 contains 17 residues. Looked up from germline, CDR1 is SNHLY and CDR2 is FYNNEI. In DNA, the CDR3 is TGTGCCAGCAGTGAACCCCCAGGACTGGTGGTCTCCTACGAGCAGTACTTC. It translates to CASSEPPGLVVSYEQYF.

The chain links TRBV28 to TRBJ2-3, with 11 positions matching TRBD2. The CDR3 extends over 17 amino acids. CDR1 is MDHEN and CDR2 is SYDVKM in the germline V gene. V lost 8 bases and J lost 0; bases outside the gene matches: 10. CDR3 region: CASFSGRAGRSTDTQYF. The CDR3 coding sequence is TGTGCCAGCTTTAGCGGGAGGGCCGGAAGAAGCACAGATACGCAGTATTTT.

With regard to this clone: In the same sample, other DNA sequences code for this CDR3. The V and J genes are TRBV4-1 and TRBJ2-2; TRBD2 matches 13 bases. Germline V gene lookup returns CDR1 MGHRA and CDR2 YSYEKL. Trimming cost V 4 bases and J 6 bases; bases outside gene matches: 8. The CDR3 sequence is 17 residues long. CDR3 amino acids: CASSPGLAGPPAGELFF. Written as DNA, the CDR3 is TGCGCCAGCAGCCCGGGACTAGCGGGACCCCCCGCCGGGGAGCTGTTTTTT.

The chain links TRBV7-9 to TRBJ2-1; a weak D match, TRBD1 (6 bases). The CDR3 covers 12 residues. V lost 5 bases and J lost 6, with 8 bases in between. Germline assignment: CDR1 SEHNR and CDR2 FQNEAQ (reference sequence). CDR3 loop: CASSLQGNEQFF. The CDR3 bases are TGTGCCAGCAGCCTACAGGGCAATGAGCAGTTCTTC.

This rearrangement joins TRBV10-2 to TRBJ1-6; D uncertain. CDR1 is WSHSY, CDR2 SAAADI, per germline. The CDR3 runs to 15 residues. V was shortened by 7 bases and J by 2 bases, with 12 bases between the two germline ends. CDR3 protein: CASTPVVAYNSPLHF. The DNA for the CDR3 is TGCGCCAGCACCCCCGTTGTGGCCTATAATTCACCCCTCCACTTT.

This rearrangement joins TRBV5-1 to TRBJ1-2, with D unresolved. The CDR3 consists of 13 residues. The germline V gene encodes CDR1 SGHRS and CDR2 YFSETQ. V was trimmed by 0 bases and J by 4 bases, leaving 7 bases between them. In DNA form, the CDR3 reads TGCGCCAGCAGCTTGGATATCGGCTATGGCTACACCTTC. Encoded protein: CASSLDIGYGYTF.

As concerns this clone: At one boundary the junction diverges from the germline segment, which might be a read error. The gene calls are TRBV7-9 and TRBJ2-5, with TRBD2 as a possible D gene (5 bases). CDR1 and CDR2 (germline): SEHNR, FQNEAQ (reference sequence). CDR3 size: 12 residues. CDR3 bases: TGTGCCAGCAGCTTGGAGGCAGAGGCCCAGTACTTC. It is translated as CASSLEAEAQYF.

This chain connects TRBV28 to TRBJ2-3; TRBD1 or TRBD2 may be the D gene (6 bases each). Germline V gene lookup returns CDR1 MDHEN and CDR2 SYDVKM. Trimming took off 3 bases at V and 7 bases at J, with 17 bases between the two ends. This CDR3 comprises 15 residues. CDR3 sequence reads: CASSFVGGTGHTQYF. CDR3 sequence (DNA): TGTGCCAGCAGTTTCGTGGGGGGCACGGGACATACGCAGTATTTT.

This chain links TRBV21-1 with TRBJ2-2; the table's D call of TRBD2 was not tested on the DNA. TRBV21-1 is flagged as a pseudogene. The CDR3 loop spans 15 amino acids. CDR3 loop: CASSPPAGRTGELFF. The CDR3, as DNA: TGTGCCAGCAGCCCCCCGGCGGGTCGGACCGGGGAGCTGTTTTTT.

The V and J genes are TRBV15 and TRBJ2-1; 7 bases fit TRBD2. The germline V gene has CDR1 LNHNV and CDR2 YYDKDF (reference sequence). CDR3 length: 15 amino acids. V gave up 9 bases and J gave up 2 bases; unmatched junction bases: 10. The CDR3 region has the DNA TGTGCCACTCGGCCAATTAGCGGGCCCTACAATGAGCAGTTCTTC. It translates to CATRPISGPYNEQFF.

The rearrangement uses TRBV18 and TRBJ2-7; D might be TRBD1 (6 bases). This CDR3 region has 13 residues. Germline CDR1 is KGHSH and CDR2 is LQKENI. The V end lost 4 bases, the J end lost 4 bases, and 11 bases lay between the germline ends. CDR3 loop: CASSQGQFYEQYF. CDR3 coding DNA: TGTGCCAGCTCACAAGGACAGTTTTACGAGCAGTACTTC.